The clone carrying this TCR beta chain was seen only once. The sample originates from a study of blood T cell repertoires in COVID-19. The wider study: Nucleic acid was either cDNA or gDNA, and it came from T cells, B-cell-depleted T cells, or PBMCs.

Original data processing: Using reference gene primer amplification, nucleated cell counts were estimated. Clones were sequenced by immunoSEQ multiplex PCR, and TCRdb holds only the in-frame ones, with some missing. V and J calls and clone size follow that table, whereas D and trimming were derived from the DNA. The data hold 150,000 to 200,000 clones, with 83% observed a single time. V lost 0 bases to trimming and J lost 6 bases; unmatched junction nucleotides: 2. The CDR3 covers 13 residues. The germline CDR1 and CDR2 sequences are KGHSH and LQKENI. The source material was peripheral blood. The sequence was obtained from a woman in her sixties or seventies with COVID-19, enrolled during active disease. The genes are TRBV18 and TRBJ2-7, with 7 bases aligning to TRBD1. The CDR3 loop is CASSPPGTAEQYF. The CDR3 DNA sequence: TGTGCCAGCTCACCACCGGGGACAGCCGAGCAGTACTTC.